The clone carrying this TCR beta chain appeared a few times. Its antigen is undetermined. The CDR3 extends over 15 amino acids. The germline V gene encodes CDR1 MNHNY and CDR2 SVGAGI (reference sequence). The J segment lost 3 bases and the V segment lost 6 bases, leaving 7 bases of the junction unmatched. TCRdb itself ran the reads through MiXCR, one entry per CDR3 protein. In the table there are some 20,000 distinct CDR3 sequences, approximately 44% of which are singletons. This sample was included in a study of type 1 regulatory T cells. The sequence was collected from a human donor in good health. Sequencing was carried out using cultured T cells, either the whole culture or a sorted T cell fraction (not recorded which). The chain employs TRBV6-6 and TRBJ2-3; TRBD1 aligns across 9 bases. The CDR3 sequence is CASRDRGMQTDTQYF. The DNA of the CDR3 is TGTGCCAGCAGGGACAGGGGTATGCAGACAGATACGCAGTATTTT.